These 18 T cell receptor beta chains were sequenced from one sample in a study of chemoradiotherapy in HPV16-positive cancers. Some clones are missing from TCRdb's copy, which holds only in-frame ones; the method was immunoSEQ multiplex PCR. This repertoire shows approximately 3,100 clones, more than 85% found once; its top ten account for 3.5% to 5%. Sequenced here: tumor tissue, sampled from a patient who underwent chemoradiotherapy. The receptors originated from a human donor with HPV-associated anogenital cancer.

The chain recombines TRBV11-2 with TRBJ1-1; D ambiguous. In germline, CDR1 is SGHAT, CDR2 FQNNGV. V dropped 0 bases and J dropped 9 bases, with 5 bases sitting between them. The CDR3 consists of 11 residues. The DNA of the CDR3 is TGTGCCAGCAGCTTAGATACAAAAGCTTTCTTT. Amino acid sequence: CASSLDTKAFF.

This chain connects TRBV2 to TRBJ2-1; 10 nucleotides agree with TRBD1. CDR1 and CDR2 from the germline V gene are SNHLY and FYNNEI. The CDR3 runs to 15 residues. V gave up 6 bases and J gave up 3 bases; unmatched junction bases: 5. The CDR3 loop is CASSRDRGVYNEQFF. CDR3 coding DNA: TGTGCCAGCAGCCGGGACAGGGGCGTCTACAATGAGCAGTTCTTC.

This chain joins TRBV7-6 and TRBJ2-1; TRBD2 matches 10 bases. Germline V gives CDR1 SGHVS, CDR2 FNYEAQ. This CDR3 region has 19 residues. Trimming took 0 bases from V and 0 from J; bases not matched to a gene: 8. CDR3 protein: CASSLAASGGKSSYNEQFF. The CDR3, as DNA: TGTGCCAGCAGCTTAGCGGCTAGCGGGGGCAAGAGCTCCTACAATGAGCAGTTCTTC.

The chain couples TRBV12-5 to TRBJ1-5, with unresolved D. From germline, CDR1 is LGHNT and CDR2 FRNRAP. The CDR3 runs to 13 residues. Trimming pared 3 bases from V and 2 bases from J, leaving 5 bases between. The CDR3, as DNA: TGTGCTAGTGGTTTTGGGGGCAATCAGCCCCAGCATTTT. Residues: CASGFGGNQPQHF.

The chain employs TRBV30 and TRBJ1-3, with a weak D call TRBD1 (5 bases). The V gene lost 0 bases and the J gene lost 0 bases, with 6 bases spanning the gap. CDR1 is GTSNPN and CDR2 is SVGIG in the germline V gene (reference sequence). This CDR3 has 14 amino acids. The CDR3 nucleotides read TGTGCCTGGAGTGTAGGACACTCTGGAAACACCATATATTTT. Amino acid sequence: CAWSVGHSGNTIYF. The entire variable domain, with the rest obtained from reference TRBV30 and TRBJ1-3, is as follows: SQTIHQWPATLVQPVGSPLSLECTVEGTSNPNLYWYRQAAGRGLQLLFYSVGIGQISSEVPQNLSASRPQDRQFILSSKKLLLSDSGFYLCAWSVGHSGNTIYFGEGSWLTVV.

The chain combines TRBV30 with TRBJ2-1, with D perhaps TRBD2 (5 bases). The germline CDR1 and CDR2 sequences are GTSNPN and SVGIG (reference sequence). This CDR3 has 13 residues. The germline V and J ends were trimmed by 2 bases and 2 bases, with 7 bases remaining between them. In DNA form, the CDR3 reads TGTGCCTGGAGTTGGGAGCCCTACAATGAGCAGTTCTTC. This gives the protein CAWSWEPYNEQFF.

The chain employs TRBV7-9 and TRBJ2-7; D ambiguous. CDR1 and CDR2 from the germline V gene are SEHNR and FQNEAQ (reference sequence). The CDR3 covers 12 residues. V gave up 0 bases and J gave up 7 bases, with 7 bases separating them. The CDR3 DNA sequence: TGTGCCAGCAGCTTAGCAGGCGCAGAGCAGTACGTC. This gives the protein CASSLAGAEQYV.

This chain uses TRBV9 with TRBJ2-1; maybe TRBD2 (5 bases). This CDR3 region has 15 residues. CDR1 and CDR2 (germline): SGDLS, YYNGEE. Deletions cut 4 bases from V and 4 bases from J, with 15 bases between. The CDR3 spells CASSPTRLPYNEQFF. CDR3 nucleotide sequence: TGTGCCAGCAGCCCCACGAGACTACCTTACAATGAGCAGTTCTTC.

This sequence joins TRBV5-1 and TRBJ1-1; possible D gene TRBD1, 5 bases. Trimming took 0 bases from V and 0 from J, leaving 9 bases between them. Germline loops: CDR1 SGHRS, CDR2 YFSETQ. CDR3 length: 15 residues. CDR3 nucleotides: TGCGCCAGCAGCTTGGGGACATACATGAACACTGAAGCTTTCTTT. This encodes CASSLGTYMNTEAFF. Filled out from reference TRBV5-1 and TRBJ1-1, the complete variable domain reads KAGVTQTPRYLIKTRGQQVTLSCSPISGHRSVSWYQQTPGQGLQFLFEYFSETQRNKGNFPGRFSGRQFSNSRSEMNVSTLELGDSALYLCASSLGTYMNTEAFFGQGTRLTVV.

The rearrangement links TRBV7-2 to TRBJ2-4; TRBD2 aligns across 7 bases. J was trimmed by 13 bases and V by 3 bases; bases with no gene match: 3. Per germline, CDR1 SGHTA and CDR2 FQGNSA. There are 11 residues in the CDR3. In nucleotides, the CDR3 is TGTGCCAGCAGCTTTGCGGGAGCCCAGTACTTC. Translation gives CASSFAGAQYF.

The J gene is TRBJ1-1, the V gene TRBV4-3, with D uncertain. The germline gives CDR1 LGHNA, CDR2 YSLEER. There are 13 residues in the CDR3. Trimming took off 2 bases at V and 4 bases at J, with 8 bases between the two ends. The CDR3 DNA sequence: TGCGCCAGCAGCCAAAGTTTGAGCACTGAAGCTTTCTTT. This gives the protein CASSQSLSTEAFF.

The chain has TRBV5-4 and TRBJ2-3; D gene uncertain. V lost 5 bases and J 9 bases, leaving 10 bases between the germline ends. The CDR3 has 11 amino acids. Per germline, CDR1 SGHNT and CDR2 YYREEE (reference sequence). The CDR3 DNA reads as TGTGCCAGCAGAGGAGTAAAAACGCAGTATTTT. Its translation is CASRGVKTQYF. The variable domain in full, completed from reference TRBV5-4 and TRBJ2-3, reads ETGVTQSPTHLIKTRGQQVTLRCSSQSGHNTVSWYQQALGQGPQFIFQYYREEENGRGNFPPRFSGLQFPNYSSELNVNALELDDSALYLCASRGVKTQYFGPGTRLTVL.

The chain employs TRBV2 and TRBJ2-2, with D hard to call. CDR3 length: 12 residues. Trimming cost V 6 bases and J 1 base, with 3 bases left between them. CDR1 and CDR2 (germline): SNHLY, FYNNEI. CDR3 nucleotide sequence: TGTGCCAGCAGCGTGAACACCGGGGAGCTGTTTTTT. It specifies CASSVNTGELFF.

This chain's CDR3 is CASSQDSRKGGYTF. The CDR3 nucleotides are TGTGCCAGCAGCCAGGACAGTCGCAAGGGGGGCTACACCTTC. The V gene is TRBV7-8, the J gene TRBJ1-2; D may be TRBD1 (6 bases). V was shortened by 5 bases and J by 8 bases, with 18 bases between the two germline ends. Germline CDR1 SGHVS, CDR2 FQNEAQ. The length of the CDR3 is 14 residues.

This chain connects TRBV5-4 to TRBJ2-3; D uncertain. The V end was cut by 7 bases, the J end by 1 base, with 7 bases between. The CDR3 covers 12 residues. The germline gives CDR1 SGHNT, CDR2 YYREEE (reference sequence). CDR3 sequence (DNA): TGTGCCAGCTCTGTAGGCACAGATACGCAGTATTTT. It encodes CASSVGTDTQYF. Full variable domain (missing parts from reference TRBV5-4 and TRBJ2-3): ETGVTQSPTHLIKTRGQQVTLRCSSQSGHNTVSWYQQALGQGPQFIFQYYREEENGRGNFPPRFSGLQFPNYSSELNVNALELDDSALYLCASSVGTDTQYFGPGTRLTVL.

CDR3 protein: CASSPSTGGHNSPLHF. DNA for the CDR3: TGTGCCAGCAGTCCTTCGACAGGGGGACATAATTCACCCCTCCACTTT. The genes are TRBV28 and TRBJ1-6; 9 bases match TRBD1. This CDR3 spans 16 amino acids. J lost 5 bases, V lost 5 bases, and 7 bases had no gene match. CDR1 and CDR2 from the germline V gene are MDHEN and SYDVKM.

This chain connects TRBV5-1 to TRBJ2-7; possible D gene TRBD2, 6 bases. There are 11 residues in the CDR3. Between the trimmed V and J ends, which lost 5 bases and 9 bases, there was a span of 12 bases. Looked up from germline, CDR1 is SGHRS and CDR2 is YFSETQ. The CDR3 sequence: CASSSSSVQYF. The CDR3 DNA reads TGCGCCAGCAGTAGCTCTAGCGTGCAGTACTTC.

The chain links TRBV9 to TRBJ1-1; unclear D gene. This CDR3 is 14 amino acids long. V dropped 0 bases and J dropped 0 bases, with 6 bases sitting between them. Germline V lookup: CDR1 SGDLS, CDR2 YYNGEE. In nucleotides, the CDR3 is TGTGCCAGCAGCGTAGCTCAGATGAACACTGAAGCTTTCTTT. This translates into CASSVAQMNTEAFF.